One TCR beta chain is described in this entry. These data belong to a study of blood T cell repertoires in COVID-19. With V trimmed by 7 bases and J by 8 bases, 7 bases remained unmatched. This CDR3 has 11 residues. Germline assignment: CDR1 SQVTM and CDR2 ANQGSEA. The protocol was immunoSEQ multiplex PCR, while the TCRdb copy is restricted to in-frame clones and leaves out a portion. The profile shows hundreds of thousands of clones, roughly 85% of them singletons. The chain combines TRBV29-1 with TRBJ1-2, with 7 nucleotides matching TRBD1. The sequenced sample was PBMCs or T cells enriched from blood (not recorded which). The sequence derives from a woman in her 50s who had been exposed to COVID-19. DNA of the CDR3: TGCAGCGCGGGAACAGGGGCCGGCTACACCTTC. This gives the protein CSAGTGAGYTF.